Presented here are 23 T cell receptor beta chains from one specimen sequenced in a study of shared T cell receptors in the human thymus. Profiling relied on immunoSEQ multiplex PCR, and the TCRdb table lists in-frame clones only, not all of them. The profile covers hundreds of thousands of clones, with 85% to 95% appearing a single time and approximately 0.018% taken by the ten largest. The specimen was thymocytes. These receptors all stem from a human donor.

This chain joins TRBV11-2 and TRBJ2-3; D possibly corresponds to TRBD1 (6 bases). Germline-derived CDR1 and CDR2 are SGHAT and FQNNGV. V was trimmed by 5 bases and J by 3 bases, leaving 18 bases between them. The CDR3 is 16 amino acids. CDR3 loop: CASSLHRGQRTDTQYF. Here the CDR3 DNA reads TGTGCCAGCAGCCTACACCGTGGACAGCGGACAGATACGCAGTATTTT.

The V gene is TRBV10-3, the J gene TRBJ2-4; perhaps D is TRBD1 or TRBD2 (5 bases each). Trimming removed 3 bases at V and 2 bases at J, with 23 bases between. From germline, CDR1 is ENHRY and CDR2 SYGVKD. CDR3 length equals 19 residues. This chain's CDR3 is CAISDPGSGIGGPKNIQYF. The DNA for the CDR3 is TGTGCCATCAGTGATCCAGGGAGCGGCATAGGCGGTCCCAAAAACATTCAGTACTTC.

The CDR3 loop reads CASSLCGSSSNEQFF. The CDR3 DNA is TGTGCCAGCAGTTTATGCGGGAGCAGCAGCAATGAGCAGTTCTTC. The V and J genes are TRBV28 and TRBJ2-1, with D perhaps matching TRBD2 (6 bases). Trimming shortened V by 0 bases and J by 6 bases, and 12 bases separated the two germline ends. Germline CDR1 reads MDHEN; CDR2 reads SYDVKM. The CDR3 runs 15 residues.

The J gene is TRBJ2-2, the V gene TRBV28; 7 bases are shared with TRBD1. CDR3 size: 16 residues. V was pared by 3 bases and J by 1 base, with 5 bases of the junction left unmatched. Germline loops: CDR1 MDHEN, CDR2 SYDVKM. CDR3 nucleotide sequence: TGTGCCAGCAGTTTGTGCAGGACAGGGAACACCGGGGAGCTGTTTTTT. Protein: CASSLCRTGNTGELFF.

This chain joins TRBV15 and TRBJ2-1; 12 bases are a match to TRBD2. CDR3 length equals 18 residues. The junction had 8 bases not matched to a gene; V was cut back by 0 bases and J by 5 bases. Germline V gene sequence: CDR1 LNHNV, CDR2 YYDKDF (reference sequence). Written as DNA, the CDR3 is TGTGCCACCAGCAGAGATGAGGTGGCTAGCGGGAGGGACAATGAGCAGTTCTTC. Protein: CATSRDEVASGRDNEQFF.

CDR3 amino acids: CASDYRVGETQYF. The CDR3 DNA reads TGTGCCAGCGATTACAGGGTCGGCGAGACCCAGTACTTC. The V call is TRBV6-1, the J call TRBJ2-5, with a weak D call TRBD1 (6 bases). Germline V lookup: CDR1 MNHNS, CDR2 SASEGT. CDR3 length: 13 amino acids. The V end lost 8 bases, the J end lost 5 bases, and 15 bases lay between the germline ends.

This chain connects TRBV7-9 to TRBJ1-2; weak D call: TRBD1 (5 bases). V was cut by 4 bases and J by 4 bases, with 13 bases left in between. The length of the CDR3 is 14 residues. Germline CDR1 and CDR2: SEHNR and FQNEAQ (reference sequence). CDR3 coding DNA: TGTGCCAGCAGCTCCTACAAGGGGACCTATGGCTACACCTTC. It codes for CASSSYKGTYGYTF.

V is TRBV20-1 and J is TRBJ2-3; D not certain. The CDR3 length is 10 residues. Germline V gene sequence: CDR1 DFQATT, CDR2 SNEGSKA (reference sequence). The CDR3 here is CRIATDTQYF. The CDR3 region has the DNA TGCAGGATAGCAACGGATACGCAGTATTTT.

CDR3 DNA: TGTGCCAGCAGCGTCAGTAGCGGGGCTGCCAAAAACATTCAGTACTTC. Amino acids: CASSVSSGAAKNIQYF. The chain has TRBV5-4 and TRBJ2-4, with TRBD2 matching over 8 bases. CDR3 length equals 16 residues. The V gene's germline CDR1 is SGHNT and CDR2 YYREEE (reference sequence). Trimming took 4 bases from V and 1 from J; bases not matched to a gene: 7.

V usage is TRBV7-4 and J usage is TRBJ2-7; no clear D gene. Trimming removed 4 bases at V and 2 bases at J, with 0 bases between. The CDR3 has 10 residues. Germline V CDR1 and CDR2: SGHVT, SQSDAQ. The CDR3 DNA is TGTGCCAGCAGCTCCTACGAGCAGTACTTC. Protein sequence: CASSSYEQYF.

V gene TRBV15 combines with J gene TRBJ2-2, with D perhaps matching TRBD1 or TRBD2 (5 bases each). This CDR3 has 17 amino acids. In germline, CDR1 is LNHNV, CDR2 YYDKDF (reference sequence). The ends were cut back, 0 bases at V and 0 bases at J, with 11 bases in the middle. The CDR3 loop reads CATSRDPVGPNTGELFF. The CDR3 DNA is TGTGCCACCAGCAGAGATCCTGTGGGACCGAACACCGGGGAGCTGTTTTTT.

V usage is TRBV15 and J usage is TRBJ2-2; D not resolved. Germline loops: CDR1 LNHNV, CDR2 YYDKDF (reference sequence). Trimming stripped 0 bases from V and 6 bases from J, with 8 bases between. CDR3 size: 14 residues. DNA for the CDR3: TGTGCCACCAGCAGAGATAGGCCAGCCGGGGAGCTGTTTTTT. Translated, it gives CATSRDRPAGELFF. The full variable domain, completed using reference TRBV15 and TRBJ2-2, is DAMVIQNPRYQVTQFGKPVTLSCSQTLNHNVMYWYQQKSSQAPKLLFHYYDKDFNNEADTPDNFQSRRPNTSFCFLDIRSPGLGDTAMYLCATSRDRPAGELFFGEGSRLTVL.

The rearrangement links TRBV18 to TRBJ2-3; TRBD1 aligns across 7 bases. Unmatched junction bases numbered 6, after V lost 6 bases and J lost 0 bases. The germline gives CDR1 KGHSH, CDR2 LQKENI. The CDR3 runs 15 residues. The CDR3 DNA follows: TGTGCCAGCTCCCTCGACAGGGTGAGCACAGATACGCAGTATTTT. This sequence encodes CASSLDRVSTDTQYF. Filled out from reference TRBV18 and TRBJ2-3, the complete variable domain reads NAGVMQNPRHLVRRRGQEARLRCSPMKGHSHVYWYRQLPEEGLKFMVYLQKENIIDESGMPKERFSAEFPKEGPSILRIQQVVRGDSAAYFCASSLDRVSTDTQYFGPGTRLTVL.

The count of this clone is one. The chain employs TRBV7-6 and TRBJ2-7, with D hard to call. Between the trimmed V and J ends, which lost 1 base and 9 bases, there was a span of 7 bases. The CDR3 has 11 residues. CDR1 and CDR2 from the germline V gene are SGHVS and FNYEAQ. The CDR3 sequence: CASSLGRPQYF. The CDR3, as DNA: TGTGCCAGCAGCTTAGGCCGGCCGCAGTACTTC.

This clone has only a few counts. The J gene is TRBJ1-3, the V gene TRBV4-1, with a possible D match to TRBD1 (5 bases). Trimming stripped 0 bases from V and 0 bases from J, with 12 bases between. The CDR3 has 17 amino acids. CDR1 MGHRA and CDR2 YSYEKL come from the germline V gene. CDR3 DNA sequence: TGCGCCAGCAGCCAAGATAGGGGACGGGGCTCTGGAAACACCATATATTTT. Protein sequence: CASSQDRGRGSGNTIYF.

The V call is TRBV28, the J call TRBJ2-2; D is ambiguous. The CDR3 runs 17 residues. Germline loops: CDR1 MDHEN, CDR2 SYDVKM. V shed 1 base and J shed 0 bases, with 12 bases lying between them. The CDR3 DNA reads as TGTGCCAGCAGTTTATCCCCCCTTCGGGCGAACACCGGGGAGCTGTTTTTT. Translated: CASSLSPLRANTGELFF.

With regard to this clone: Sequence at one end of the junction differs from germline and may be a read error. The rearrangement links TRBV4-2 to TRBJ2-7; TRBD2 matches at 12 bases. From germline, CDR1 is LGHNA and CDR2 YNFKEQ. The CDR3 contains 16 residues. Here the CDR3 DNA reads TGTGCCAGCAGCCAAGTCGCTAGCGGGAGGGCCCACGAGAAGTACTTC. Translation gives CASSQVASGRAHEKYF.

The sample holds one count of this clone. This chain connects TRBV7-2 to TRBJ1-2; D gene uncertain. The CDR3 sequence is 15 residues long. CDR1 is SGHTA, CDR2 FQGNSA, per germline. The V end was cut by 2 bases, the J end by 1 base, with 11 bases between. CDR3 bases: TGTGCCAGCAGCTTAAGGGCCAGTTTTAACTATGGCTACACCTTC. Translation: CASSLRASFNYGYTF.

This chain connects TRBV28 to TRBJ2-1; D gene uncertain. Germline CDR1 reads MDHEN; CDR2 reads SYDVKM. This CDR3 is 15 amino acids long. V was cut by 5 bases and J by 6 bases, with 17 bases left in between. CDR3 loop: CASSPPPWRVNEQFF. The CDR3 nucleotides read TGTGCCAGCAGTCCCCCACCGTGGCGAGTCAATGAGCAGTTCTTC. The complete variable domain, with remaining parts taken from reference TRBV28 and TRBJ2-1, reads DVKVTQSSRYLVKRTGEKVFLECVQDMDHENMFWYRQDPGLGLRLIYFSYDVKMKEKGDIPEGYSVSREKKERFSLILESASTNQTSMYLCASSPPPWRVNEQFFGPGTRLTVL.

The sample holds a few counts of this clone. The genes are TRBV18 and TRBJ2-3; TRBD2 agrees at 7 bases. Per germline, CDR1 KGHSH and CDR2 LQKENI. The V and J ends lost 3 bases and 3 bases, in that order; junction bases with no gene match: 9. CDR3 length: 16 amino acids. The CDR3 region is CASSPWDYMETDTQYF. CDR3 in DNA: TGTGCCAGCTCACCGTGGGACTACATGGAGACAGATACGCAGTATTTT.

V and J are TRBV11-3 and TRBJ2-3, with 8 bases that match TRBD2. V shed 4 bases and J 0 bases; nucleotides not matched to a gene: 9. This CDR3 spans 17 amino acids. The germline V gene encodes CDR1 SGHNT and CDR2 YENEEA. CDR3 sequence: CASSWLAGRPSTDTQYF. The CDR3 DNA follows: TGTGCCAGCAGCTGGCTAGCGGGCAGACCTAGCACAGATACGCAGTATTTT.

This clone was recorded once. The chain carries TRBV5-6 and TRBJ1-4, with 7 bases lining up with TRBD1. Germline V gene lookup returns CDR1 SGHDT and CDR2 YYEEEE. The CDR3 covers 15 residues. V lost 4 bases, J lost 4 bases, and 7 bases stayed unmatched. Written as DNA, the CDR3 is TGTGCCAGCAGCCCTAACAGGGGACTTAATGAAAAACTGTTTTTT. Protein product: CASSPNRGLNEKLFF.

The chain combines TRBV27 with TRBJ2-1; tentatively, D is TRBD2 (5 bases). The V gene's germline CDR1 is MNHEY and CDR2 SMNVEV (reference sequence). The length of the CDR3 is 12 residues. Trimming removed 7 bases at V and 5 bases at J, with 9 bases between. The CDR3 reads CASTPGNNEQFF. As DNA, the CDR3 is TGTGCCAGCACACCGGGAAACAATGAGCAGTTCTTC.